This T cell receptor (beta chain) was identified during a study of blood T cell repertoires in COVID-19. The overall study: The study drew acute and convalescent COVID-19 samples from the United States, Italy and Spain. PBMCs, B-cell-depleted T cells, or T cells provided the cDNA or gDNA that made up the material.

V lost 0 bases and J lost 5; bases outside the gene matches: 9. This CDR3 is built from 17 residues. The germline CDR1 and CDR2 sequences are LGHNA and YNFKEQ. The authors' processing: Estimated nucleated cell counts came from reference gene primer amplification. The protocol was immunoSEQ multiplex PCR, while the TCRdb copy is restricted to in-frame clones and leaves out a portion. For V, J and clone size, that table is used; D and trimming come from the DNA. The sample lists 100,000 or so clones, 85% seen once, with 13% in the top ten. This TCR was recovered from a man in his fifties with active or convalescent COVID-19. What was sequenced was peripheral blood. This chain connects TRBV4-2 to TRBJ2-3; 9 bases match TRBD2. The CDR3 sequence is CASSQDPRREGLDTQYF. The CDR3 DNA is TGTGCCAGCAGCCAAGACCCCAGGCGGGAGGGCTTAGATACGCAGTATTTT.